This record concerns one TCR beta chain sequence. This clonotype came up many times. No cognate antigen has been identified for it. Qualities for individual bases were not recorded, and no much larger clone is one base off. Set within a cohort of healthcare workers in London, UK, this nested case-control study involved weekly PCR testing of nasopharyngeal swabs along with blood sampling. Healthcare workers were recruited between 23 and 31 March 2020, during the week of the UK lockdown, and were followed weekly for up to about 15 weeks. CDR1 and CDR2 (LGHDT, YNNKEL) derive from the germline V gene (reference sequence). The CDR3 numbers 17 residues from cysteine through phenylalanine. Left in the record is the CDR3 DNA by itself, 51 bases read in frame from the first base. V and J are truncated by 1 base and 6 bases respectively, leaving an intervening sequence of 21 bases. The data are from a study of early T cells in non-severe SARS-CoV-2 infection (dated by TCRdb to the early 2020s). Context from the whole study: TCR sequencing used bulk RNA from unsorted whole blood, so alpha and beta chains could not be paired.

Library prep was done by 5' RACE. The instrument was a NextSeq 500. In the TCR library protocol, unique molecular identifiers were attached to individual cDNA molecules to correct for PCR bias and sequencing error. Both TCR alpha and beta chains were sequenced, and tight co-correlation was observed between alpha and beta sequence abundances in each sample. The source study handled its data this way. V gene, J gene and CDR3 annotation of TCR sequences was performed with Decombinator V4. Expanded TCRs were defined as changing significantly between any two time points under a Poisson model with p below 0.0001. Abundances of TCRs were expressed as counts per million after normalisation to the total number of TCRs sequenced in each sample. TRAV1-2 paired with TRAJ12, TRAJ20 or TRAJ33 defined MAIT TCRs, while TRAV10 paired with TRAJ18 defined iNKT TCRs. VDJdb, accessed 1 November 2021, was searched for CMV, EBV and SARS-CoV-2 annotated TCRs, excluding TCRs annotated for multiple antigens. The public reads were reanalyzed by TCRdb: fastp trimming at Q25, MiXCR alignment, in-frame beta chains only. Each entry merges the rows of one CDR3 protein and shows their most common DNA and genes. TCRdb assigned the V and J calls; the authors' analysis was not used. For this sample there are some 16,000 distinct CDR3 sequences; roughly 5% appear just once. 6.5% to 8% of the sample belongs to the ten largest clones.

On the study overall, not on this receptor specifically: VDJdb matching was skewed toward anti-spike CD8 responses and likely underestimated virus-specific expansions, missing private and CD4 specificities.

This sequence was found in an adult who was a healthcare worker with PCR-confirmed SARS-CoV-2 infection or an uninfected control (not recorded which). In this chain, TRBV3-1 is recombined with TRBJ1-1; the D gene cannot be named for sure. The sample taken for sequencing was whole blood. The CDR3 corresponds to CASSQVIRRAGKPEAFF. The nucleotides read TGTGCCAGCAGCCAAGTGATTAGAAGGGCTGGTAAACCTGAAGCTTTCTTT.